This T cell receptor beta chain was obtained from a study of response to subunit inactivated influenza vaccine. MiXCR, applied by TCRdb to the RT-PCR reads, yields one record per CDR3 protein. The repertoire holds hundreds of thousands of distinct CDR3 sequences, with approximately 15% as singletons. In this sample, this clonotype turned up a few times. Its cognate antigen is unknown. Study-wide results and limits: The authors put forward the suggestion that each seasonal influenza vaccination may bring in only a limited number of new T cells.

Germline V CDR1 and CDR2: SGHRS, YFSETQ. Losses at the gene ends were 1 base for V and 0 bases for J; bases not matched to a gene: 4. This CDR3 is built from 16 residues. The chain links TRBV5-1 to TRBJ2-4, with TRBD2 matching 7 bases. The receptor comes from a man aged 50 or older who received an inactivated influenza vaccine. Sample: PBMCs from blood, taken less than 13 days after vaccination. CDR3 sequence: CASSLTGTIAKNIQYF. As DNA, the CDR3 is TGCGCCAGCAGCTTGACGGGGACTATAGCCAAAAACATTCAGTACTTC. Variable domain in full (rest from reference TRBV5-1 and TRBJ2-4): KAGVTQTPRYLIKTRGQQVTLSCSPISGHRSVSWYQQTPGQGLQFLFEYFSETQRNKGNFPGRFSGRQFSNSRSEMNVSTLELGDSALYLCASSLTGTIAKNIQYFGAGTRLSVL.